This T cell receptor beta chain was observed in a study of blood T cell repertoires in COVID-19. Looking at the study overall: T cells, B-cell-depleted T cells, or PBMCs provided the cDNA or gDNA that served as material.

Method: immunoSEQ multiplex PCR; TCRdb's copy keeps in-frame clones and lacks some. Altogether about 60,000 clones are present, around 87% being singletons, with the ten largest covering about 9.5%. The CDR3 is 15 amino acids. Germline-derived CDR1 and CDR2 are MRHNA and SNTAGT. V was pared by 4 bases and J by 3 bases, with 15 bases between. This TCR derives from a human donor with acute or convalescent COVID-19. The donor label of this sample is uncertain. Source material: peripheral blood. The J gene is TRBJ1-2, the V gene TRBV6-4; D possibly corresponds to TRBD1 (6 bases). The CDR3 DNA is TGTGCCAGCAGTGTCCCCCGGGACATCTACTATGGCTACACCTTC. Its protein product is CASSVPRDIYYGYTF.